This T cell receptor beta chain came from a study of beta chain features in type 1 diabetes. Study results and limitations: When VDJ junctions were examined, type 1 diabetes patients showed fewer insertions and more deletions.

Investigators reverse transcribed all isolated RNA, so they sequenced expressed TCRB transcripts. The repertoire was sequenced with immunoSEQ multiplex PCR; TCRdb's copy has only in-frame clones and lacks some. The sample shows hundreds of thousands of clones, 14% of them seen only once. The V end was cut by 5 bases, the J end by 3 bases, with 14 bases between. Germline CDR1 is MNHNS and CDR2 is SASEGT. The CDR3 is 15 residues long. In this sample, this clone turned up a few times. No antigen is known for it. The V gene is TRBV6-1, the J gene TRBJ2-4, with D perhaps matching TRBD1 or TRBD2 (5 bases each). Source material: central memory CD4+ T cells from blood. The sequence derives from a man younger than 40 in good health. Here the CDR3 reads CASSRQLGDKNIQYF. In DNA, the CDR3 is TGTGCCAGCAGTAGACAGCTGGGGGACAAAAACATTCAGTACTTC.